The source of this TCR beta chain is a study of T-cell reconstitution after alpha-beta-depleted transplantation in children. Details on this clonotype: Its specificity is unknown.

General study results and limits: The origin of high day-60 TCRbeta diversity in some patients lay in surviving recipient T cells and thymic progenitors. Approximately two months post-transplant, alpha-beta T cells reportedly originated from several hundred expanded graft clones. Hyperexpanded clones declined; after one year, newly produced T cells mostly supplied diversity.

The authors prepared the TCRbeta library with unique molecular identifiers. MiXCR, run by TCRdb on the PCR reads, gives a single entry per CDR3 protein. The sample carries some 150,000 distinct CDR3 sequences, 8.5% to 10% recorded once. CDR3 length: 12 residues. V lost 7 bases and J 2 bases, leaving 7 bases between the germline ends. Looked up from germline, CDR1 is KGHDR and CDR2 is SFDVKD. The TCR comes from a female patient between 2 and 10 years old who had a stem cell transplant for congenital amegakaryocytic thrombocytopenia, so the T cells may come from the graft donor. J is TRBJ1-1 and V is TRBV24-1, with TRBD1 as a possible D gene (6 bases). The specimen was PBMCs, mostly from graft donor cells, collected 180 days after TCRalphabeta/CD19-depleted stem cell transplant. CDR3 sequence (DNA): TGTGCCACCAGACAGGGCAACACTGAAGCTTTCTTT. This sequence encodes CATRQGNTEAFF.